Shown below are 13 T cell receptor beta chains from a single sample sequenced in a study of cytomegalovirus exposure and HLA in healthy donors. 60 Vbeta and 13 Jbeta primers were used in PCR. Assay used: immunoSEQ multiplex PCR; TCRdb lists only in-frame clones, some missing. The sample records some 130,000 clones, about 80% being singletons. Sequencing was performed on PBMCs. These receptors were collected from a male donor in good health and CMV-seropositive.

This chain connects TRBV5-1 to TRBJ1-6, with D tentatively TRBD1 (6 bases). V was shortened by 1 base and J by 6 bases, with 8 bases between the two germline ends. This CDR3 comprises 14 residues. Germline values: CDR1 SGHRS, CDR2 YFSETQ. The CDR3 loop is CASSLTGSNSPLHF. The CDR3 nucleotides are TGCGCCAGCAGCTTGACAGGGAGTAATTCACCCCTCCACTTT.

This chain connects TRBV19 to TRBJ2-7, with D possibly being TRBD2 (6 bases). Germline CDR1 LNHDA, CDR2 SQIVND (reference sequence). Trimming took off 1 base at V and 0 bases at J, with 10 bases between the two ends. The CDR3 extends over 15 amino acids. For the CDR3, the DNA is TGTGCCAGTAGTATAGTGTCCGGGAGCTCCTACGAGCAGTACTTC. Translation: CASSIVSGSSYEQYF. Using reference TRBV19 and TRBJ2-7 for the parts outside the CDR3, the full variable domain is DGGITQSPKYLFRKEGQNVTLSCEQNLNHDAMYWYRQDPGQGLRLIYYSQIVNDFQKGDIAEGYSVSREKKESFPLTVTSAQKNPTAFYLCASSIVSGSSYEQYFGPGTRLTVT.

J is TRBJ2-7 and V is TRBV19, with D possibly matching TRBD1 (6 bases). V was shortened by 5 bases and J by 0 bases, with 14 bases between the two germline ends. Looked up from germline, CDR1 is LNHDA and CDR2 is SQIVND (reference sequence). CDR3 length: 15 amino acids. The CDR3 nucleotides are TGTGCCAGTAGTGCTTGGACAGCGAGCTCCTACGAGCAGTACTTC. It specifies CASSAWTASSYEQYF.

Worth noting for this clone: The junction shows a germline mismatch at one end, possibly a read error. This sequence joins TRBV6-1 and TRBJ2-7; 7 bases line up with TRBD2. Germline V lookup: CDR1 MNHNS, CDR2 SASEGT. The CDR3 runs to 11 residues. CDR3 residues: CASRLPGLPIF. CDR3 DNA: TGTGCCAGCAGACTACCGGGACTACCGATCTTC.

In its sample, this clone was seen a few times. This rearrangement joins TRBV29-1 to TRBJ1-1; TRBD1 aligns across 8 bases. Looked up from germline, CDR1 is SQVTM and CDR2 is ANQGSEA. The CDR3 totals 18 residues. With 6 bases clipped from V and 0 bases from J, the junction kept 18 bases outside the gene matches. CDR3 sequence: CSVRPGGTGGRMNTEAFF. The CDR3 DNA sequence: TGCAGCGTGCGCCCCGGGGGGACAGGAGGGCGGATGAACACTGAAGCTTTCTTT. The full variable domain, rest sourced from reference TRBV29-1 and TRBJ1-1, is SAVISQKPSRDICQRGTSLTIQCQVDSQVTMMFWYRQQPGQSLTLIATANQGSEATYESGFVIDKFPISRPNLTFSTLTVSNMSPEDSSIYLCSVRPGGTGGRMNTEAFFGQGTRLTVV.

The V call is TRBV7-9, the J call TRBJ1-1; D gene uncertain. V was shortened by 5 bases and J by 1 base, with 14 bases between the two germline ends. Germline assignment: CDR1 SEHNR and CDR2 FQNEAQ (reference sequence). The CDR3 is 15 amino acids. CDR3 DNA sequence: TGTGCCAGCAGCCCCACATATTCTGGGAACACTGAAGCTTTCTTT. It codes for CASSPTYSGNTEAFF.

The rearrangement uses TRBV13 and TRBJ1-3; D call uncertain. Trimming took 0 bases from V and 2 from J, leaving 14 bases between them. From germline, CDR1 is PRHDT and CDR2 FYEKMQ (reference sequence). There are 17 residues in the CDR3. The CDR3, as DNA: TGTGCCAGCAGCTTAGGTCTTGGCTCTGAGGCTGGAAACACCATATATTTT. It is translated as CASSLGLGSEAGNTIYF.

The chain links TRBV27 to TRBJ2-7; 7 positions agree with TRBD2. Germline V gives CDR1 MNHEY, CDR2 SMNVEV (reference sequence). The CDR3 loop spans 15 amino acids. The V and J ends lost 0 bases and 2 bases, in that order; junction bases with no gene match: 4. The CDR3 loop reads CASSLSPAGAYEQYF. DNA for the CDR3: TGTGCCAGCAGTTTATCGCCTGCGGGGGCCTACGAGCAGTACTTC.

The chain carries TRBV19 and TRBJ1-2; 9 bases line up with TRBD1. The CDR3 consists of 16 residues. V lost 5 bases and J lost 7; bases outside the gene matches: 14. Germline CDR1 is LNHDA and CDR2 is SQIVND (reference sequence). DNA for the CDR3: TGTGCCAGTAGTGTATCCGGGACAGGGAAGCTAAGTGGCTACACCTTC. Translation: CASSVSGTGKLSGYTF.

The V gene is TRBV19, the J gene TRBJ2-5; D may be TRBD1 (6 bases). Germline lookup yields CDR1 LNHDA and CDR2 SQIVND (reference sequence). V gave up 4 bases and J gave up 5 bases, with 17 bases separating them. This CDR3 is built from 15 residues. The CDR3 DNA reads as TGTGCCAGTAGTACCTCAGGGACAATGGGCGAGACCCAGTACTTC. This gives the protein CASSTSGTMGETQYF.

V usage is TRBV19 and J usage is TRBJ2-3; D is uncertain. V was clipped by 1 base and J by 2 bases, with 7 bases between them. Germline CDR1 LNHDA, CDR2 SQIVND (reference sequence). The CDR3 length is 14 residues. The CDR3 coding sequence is TGTGCCAGTAGTATAGCGGGTAACACAGATACGCAGTATTTT. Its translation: CASSIAGNTDTQYF.

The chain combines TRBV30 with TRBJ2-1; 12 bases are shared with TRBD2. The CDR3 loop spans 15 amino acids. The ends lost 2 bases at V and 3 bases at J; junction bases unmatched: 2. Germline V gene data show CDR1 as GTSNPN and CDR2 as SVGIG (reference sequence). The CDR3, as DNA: TGTGCCTGGAGTACACTAGCGGGAGGCTACAATGAGCAGTTCTTC. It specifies CAWSTLAGGYNEQFF.

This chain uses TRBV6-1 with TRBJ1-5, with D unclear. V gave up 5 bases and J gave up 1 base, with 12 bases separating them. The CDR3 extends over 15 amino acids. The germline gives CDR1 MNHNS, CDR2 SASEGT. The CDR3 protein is CASSREEGSNQPQHF. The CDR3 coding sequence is TGTGCCAGCAGTCGAGAAGAGGGCAGCAATCAGCCCCAGCATTTT.